This is a list of T cell receptor beta chains from one sample in a study of T cell responses to AZD1222 COVID-19 vaccine. Some clones are missing from TCRdb's copy, which holds only in-frame ones; the method was immunoSEQ multiplex PCR. Among about 100,000 clones listed, 80% to 90% were seen once. The sequenced sample was peripheral blood, obtained on day 0 of AZD1222 vaccination. The receptors originated from an adult in good health. CDR3s include the opening cysteine and the closing phenylalanine or tryptophan. The D gene is left open where the match is weak. Rows give clone size only sometimes, using once, few, many, or a class for an expanded clone.

CDR3 protein	CDR3 DNA	J gene	clone size	D gene	V gene
CASSRGGSSYEQYF	TGTGCCAGCTCCCGGGGGGGCAGCTCCTACGAGCAGTACTTC	TRBJ2-7	-	TRBD2	TRBV28
CASSGTGGSGELFF	TGTGCCAGCAGTGGGACAGGGGGGTCCGGGGAGCTGTTTTTT	TRBJ2-2	-	TRBD1	TRBV6-2/TRBV6-3
CASSPGSRFGQETQYF	TGTGCCAGCAGCCCAGGGAGCAGGTTTGGGCAAGAGACCCAGTACTTC	TRBJ2-5	few	-	TRBV7-2
CASSYGSGSNYGYTF	TGTGCCAGCAGTTATGGATCAGGGTCTAACTATGGCTACACCTTC	TRBJ1-2	-	-	TRBV25-1
CASTDSGTGRDEQYF	TGTGCCAGCACAGACTCCGGGACAGGGCGGGACGAGCAGTACTTC	TRBJ2-7	-	TRBD1	TRBV6-5
CASSPYGVLLETQYF	TGTGCCAGCTCACCGTACGGCGTCCTCCTAGAGACCCAGTACTTC	TRBJ2-5	-	-	TRBV18
CASSQEGGRGDYEQYF	TGTGCCAGCAGCCAAGAAGGCGGGCGGGGTGACTACGAGCAGTACTTC	TRBJ2-7	-	-	TRBV4-2
CASSLDRRGEQYF	TGTGCCAGCAGCCTGGACAGGCGGGGCGAGCAGTACTTC	TRBJ2-7	-	-	TRBV7-2
CASSERRVGYTF	TGTGCCAGCAGTGAGAGGAGGGTTGGCTACACCTTC	TRBJ1-2	-	-	TRBV6-1
CAIRQGSYNSPLHF	TGTGCCATCAGACAGGGTTCCTATAATTCACCCCTCCACTTT	TRBJ1-6	-	-	TRBV10-3
CAISGQGYTEAFF	TGTGCCATCAGTGGACAGGGATACACTGAAGCTTTCTTT	TRBJ1-1	-	TRBD1	TRBV10-3
CASSLARAEQFF	TGTGCCAGCAGCTTAGCGAGGGCTGAGCAGTTCTTC	TRBJ2-1	-	-	TRBV7-2
CASSELHARATHREKLFF	TGTGCCAGCTCCGAATTACACGCTCGAGCTACCCATCGAGAAAAACTGTTTTTT	TRBJ1-4	-	-	TRBV18
CASSKVGTAQGPQHF	TGTGCCAGTAGTAAGGTTGGGACGGCTCAGGGGCCCCAGCATTTT	TRBJ1-5	-	-	TRBV19
CASSEPGTYQETQYF	TGTGCCAGCAGTGAACCGGGAACGTACCAAGAGACCCAGTACTTC	TRBJ2-5	-	-	TRBV6-1
CATSRAPGLAIDEQFF	TGTGCCACCAGCAGGGCCCCGGGACTAGCGATCGATGAGCAGTTCTTC	TRBJ2-1	-	TRBD2	TRBV15
CASSYASHEQYF	TGTGCCAGCAGTTACGCTAGCCACGAGCAGTACTTC	TRBJ2-7	once	-	TRBV6-2/TRBV6-3
CATSDRDRATYEQYF	TGTGCCACCAGTGATAGGGACAGGGCAACCTACGAGCAGTACTTC	TRBJ2-7	-	TRBD1	TRBV24-1
CASSYSRVGNSPLHF	TGTGCCAGCAGTTACTCGAGGGTCGGAAATTCACCCCTCCACTTT	TRBJ1-6	-	-	TRBV6-5
CASSQDGNYGYTF	TGTGCCAGCAGTCAAGACGGGAACTATGGCTACACCTTC	TRBJ1-2	-	-	TRBV7-8
CASSAPRPAYNEQFF	TGTGCCAGCAGTGCCCCGAGGCCTGCGTACAATGAGCAGTTCTTC	TRBJ2-1	-	-	TRBV25-1
CASSSTEGRGLVGYTF	TGTGCCAGCAGTTCCACCGAGGGCAGGGGCTTAGTTGGCTACACCTTC	TRBJ1-2	-	-	TRBV27
CASSELGARLGYTF	TGTGCCAGCAGTGAATTGGGGGCCCGCCTTGGCTACACCTTC	TRBJ1-2	-	-	TRBV6-1
CASSIQQGSGETQYF	TGTGCCAGTAGTATCCAACAGGGGTCGGGGGAGACCCAGTACTTC	TRBJ2-5	-	TRBD1	TRBV19
CASSETLKDTQYF	TGCGCCAGCAGTGAGACTCTCAAGGATACGCAGTATTTT	TRBJ2-3	-	-	TRBV10-1
CASSFRAPGTNRERYEQYF	TGTGCCAGCAGCTTTAGGGCACCGGGGACGAACCGTGAACGTTACGAGCAGTACTTC	TRBJ2-7	-	-	TRBV12-1
CAATHLSDYGYTF	TGTGCCGCCACTCACCTATCCGACTATGGCTACACCTTC	TRBJ1-2	-	-	TRBV6-6
CASSLLGRDSYGYTF	TGTGCCAGCAGTTTATTGGGCCGGGACAGCTATGGCTACACCTTC	TRBJ1-2	-	TRBD1	TRBV27
CASSQISGMGIGKLFF	TGTGCCAGCAGCCAAATAAGCGGGATGGGGATCGGAAAACTGTTTTTT	TRBJ1-4	-	-	TRBV14
CASSVRPGLVKNIQYF	TGTGCCAGCAGTGTTCGACCGGGTTTAGTCAAAAACATTCAGTACTTC	TRBJ2-4	-	-	TRBV6-1
CASNSANSPLHF	TGTGCCAGCAATTCCGCGAATTCACCCCTCCACTTT	TRBJ1-6	-	-	TRBV6-5
CASSIGLGRKNTEAFF	TGTGCCAGTAGTATAGGGTTGGGGCGGAAGAACACTGAAGCTTTCTTT	TRBJ1-1	-	-	TRBV19
CASSIDAAYGYTF	TGTGCCAGTAGTATAGATGCCGCCTATGGCTACACCTTC	TRBJ1-2	-	-	TRBV19
CASTPQSRTEAFF	TGTGCCAGTACCCCTCAGAGTAGAACTGAAGCTTTCTTT	TRBJ1-1	-	-	TRBV19
CASSLGLTSGEQETQYF	TGTGCCAGCAGCTTAGGACTAACTAGCGGAGAACAAGAGACCCAGTACTTC	TRBJ2-5	-	TRBD2	TRBV7-8
CASGLVIGGATNEKLFF	TGTGCTAGTGGTTTGGTAATCGGGGGGGCAACTAATGAAAAACTGTTTTTT	TRBJ1-4	-	-	TRBV12-5
CASSEGGHLQGRPYF	TGTGCCAGCAGTGAAGGTGGACACCTGCAGGGTAGACCGTACTTC	TRBJ2-7	-	-	TRBV6-1
CATSGQPPTTGELFF	TGTGCCACCAGTGGACAGCCCCCGACCACCGGGGAGCTGTTTTTT	TRBJ2-2	-	-	TRBV24-1
CASSLRMNTEAFF	TGTGCCAGCAGTTTACGGATGAACACTGAAGCTTTCTTT	TRBJ1-1	once	-	TRBV12-3/TRBV12-4
CASSLSTAGNSPLHF	TGTGCCAGTAGTCTTTCGACCGCCGGAAATTCACCCCTCCACTTT	TRBJ1-6	once	-	TRBV19